This T cell receptor beta chain was observed in a study of cytomegalovirus exposure and HLA in healthy donors. CDR1 is SGDLS, CDR2 YYNGEE, per germline. Trimming at V came to 3 bases and at J to 1 base, leaving 12 bases not matched to a gene. This CDR3 spans 20 amino acids. Profiling relied on immunoSEQ multiplex PCR, and the TCRdb table lists in-frame clones only, not all of them. The table records about 130,000 clones, under 90% of them present only once. Sequenced input: PBMCs. The clonotype was recovered from a woman aged 18-29 years in good health and CMV-seronegative. The J gene is TRBJ2-1, the V gene TRBV9; 14 nucleotides align to TRBD2. CDR3 region: CASSEPRGLAGAWSYNEQFF. The CDR3 DNA reads TGTGCCAGCAGCGAACCCCGGGGACTAGCGGGAGCGTGGTCCTACAATGAGCAGTTCTTC.